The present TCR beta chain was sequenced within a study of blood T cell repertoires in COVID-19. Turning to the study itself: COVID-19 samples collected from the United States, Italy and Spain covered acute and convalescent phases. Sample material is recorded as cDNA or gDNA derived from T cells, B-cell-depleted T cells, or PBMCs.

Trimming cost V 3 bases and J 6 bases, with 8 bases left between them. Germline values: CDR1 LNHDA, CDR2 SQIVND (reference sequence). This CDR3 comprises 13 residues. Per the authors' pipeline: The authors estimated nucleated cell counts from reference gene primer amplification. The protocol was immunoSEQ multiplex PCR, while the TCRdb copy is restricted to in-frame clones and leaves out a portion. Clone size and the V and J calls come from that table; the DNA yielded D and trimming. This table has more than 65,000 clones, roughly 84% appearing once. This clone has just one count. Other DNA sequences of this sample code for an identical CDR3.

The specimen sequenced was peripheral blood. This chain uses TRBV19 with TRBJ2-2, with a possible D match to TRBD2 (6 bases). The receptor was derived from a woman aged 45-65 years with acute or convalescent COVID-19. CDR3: CASSIGGPGELFF. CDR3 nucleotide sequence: TGTGCCAGTAGTATCGGGGGTCCCGGGGAGCTGTTTTTT. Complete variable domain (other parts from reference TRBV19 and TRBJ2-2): DGGITQSPKYLFRKEGQNVTLSCEQNLNHDAMYWYRQDPGQGLRLIYYSQIVNDFQKGDIAEGYSVSREKKESFPLTVTSAQKNPTAFYLCASSIGGPGELFFGEGSRLTVL.